Below are 5 T cell receptor beta chains sequenced from a single sample in a study of T cell responses to AZD1222 COVID-19 vaccine. This table comes from immunoSEQ multiplex PCR, and its TCRdb copy is limited to in-frame clones, with some not included. The sample yields about 81,000 clones, approximately 85% seen once. Sequenced here: peripheral blood, sampled 28 days after the second AZD1222 dose. The receptors were gathered from an adult who received the AZD1222 COVID-19 vaccine.

The rearrangement uses TRBV3-1 (or the pseudogene TRBV3-2) and TRBJ2-3; 7 bases are shared with TRBD2. The CDR3 length is 14 residues. The V gene end was trimmed by 4 bases and the J gene end by 0 bases; junction bases not matched to a gene: 1. From germline, CDR1 is LGHDT and CDR2 YNNKEL (reference sequence). The CDR3 spells CASSPLASTDTQYF. CDR3 nucleotide sequence: TGTGCCAGCAGCCCACTAGCGAGCACAGATACGCAGTATTTT.

A note on this clone: An end of the junction does not agree with germline; a read error may underlie this. The chain uses TRBV29-1 and TRBJ1-2; perhaps TRBD1 as D (6 bases). CDR1 and CDR2 from the germline V gene are SQVTM and ANQGSEA. The CDR3 extends over 14 amino acids. The CDR3 spells CSVEGGERGYGYTF. The CDR3 DNA reads as TGCAGCGTAGAAGGGGGGGAGAGGGGCTATGGCTACACCTTC.

The genes are TRBV7-8 and TRBJ1-2, with D unclear. The CDR3 contains 12 residues. The germline V gene encodes CDR1 SGHVS and CDR2 FQNEAQ. The V gene lost 3 bases and the J gene lost 3 bases, with 5 bases spanning the gap. For the CDR3, the DNA is TGTGCCAGCAGCTTCACTGACTATGGCTACACCTTC. Amino acids: CASSFTDYGYTF.

The J gene is TRBJ1-2, the V gene TRBV6-5; the D gene is possibly TRBD1 (6 bases). Trimming removed 6 bases from V and 6 bases from J, with 20 bases in between. CDR1 is MNHEY and CDR2 is SVGAGI in the germline V gene. This CDR3 is built from 15 residues. CDR3 nucleotide sequence: TGTGCCAGCAGGATGGGGGGACACGAGAACAATGGCTACACCTTC. It yields the protein CASRMGGHENNGYTF.

This chain links TRBV19 with TRBJ1-5, with D possibly matching TRBD1 (5 bases). This CDR3 contains 18 residues. With 4 bases removed from V and 0 bases from J, the gap between germline ends came to 19 bases. CDR1 and CDR2 (germline): LNHDA, SQIVND (reference sequence). DNA for the CDR3: TGTGCCAGTAGTACAGAGGGGTTCCGGGAATATAGCAATCAGCCCCAGCATTTT. This translates into CASSTEGFREYSNQPQHF.